The 13 T cell receptor beta chains below were found in one sample sequenced in a study of blood T cell repertoires in COVID-19 (dated by TCRdb to 2018 to 2020). Libraries were prepared through the immunoSEQ multiplex PCR assay. TCRdb stores this immuneACCESS table with in-frame sequences only. Part of the clones is absent; in the studies checked, under half of the shortfall reflects unresolved V genes, and no reason is known for the rest. The sample table contains tens of thousands of clones; only one count was recorded for around nine tenths of them. The ten largest clones take up approximately 15% of the sample. The sequenced material came from peripheral blood. Every receptor here comes from a woman aged 80 or over with active or convalescent COVID-19.

CDR3 sequence (DNA): TGTGCCAGCAGCTCGACTTCGGATGCACCCCTCCACTTT. It codes for CASSSTSDAPLHF. This chain joins TRBV11-1 and TRBJ1-6; D remains ambiguous. The germline CDR1 and CDR2 sequences are SGHAT and FQDESV (reference sequence). Trimming pared 4 bases from V and 11 bases from J, leaving 12 bases between. The CDR3 runs 13 residues.

The rearrangement links TRBV18 to TRBJ1-3; no firm D call. Germline CDR1 reads KGHSH; CDR2 reads LQKENI. This CDR3 has 13 residues. The V gene lost 6 bases and the J gene lost 0 bases, with 6 bases spanning the gap. The CDR3: CASSSVSGNTIYF. In DNA, the CDR3 is TGTGCCAGCTCGTCCGTCTCTGGAAACACCATATATTTT.

This clone has only a few counts. CDR3 sequence: CASSDSGSPSTDTQYF. The CDR3 DNA follows: TGTGCCAGCAGTGACTCCGGGAGTCCCAGCACAGATACGCAGTATTTT. The chain links TRBV6-4 to TRBJ2-3, with D possibly being TRBD2 (6 bases). The length of the CDR3 is 16 residues. Germline V gene lookup returns CDR1 MRHNA and CDR2 SNTAGT. V was trimmed by 0 bases and J by 0 bases, leaving 10 bases between them.

The sample holds a few counts of this clone. The genes are TRBV7-8 and TRBJ1-6; TRBD1 matches at 7 bases. The CDR3 extends over 14 amino acids. Germline V gives CDR1 SGHVS, CDR2 FQNEAQ. J gave up 6 bases and V 7 bases, and 6 bases lay outside the gene matches. CDR3 in amino acids: CASTSTGRNSPLHF. The CDR3 nucleotides read TGTGCCAGCACTTCGACAGGGCGTAATTCACCCCTCCACTTT.

The chain employs TRBV6-6 and TRBJ2-7; 8 bases are a match to TRBD1. The CDR3 spans 14 residues. Germline lookup yields CDR1 MNHNY and CDR2 SVGAGI (reference sequence). J gave up 2 bases and V 7 bases, and 7 bases lay outside the gene matches. This chain's CDR3 is CASNLGTGPYEQYF. The CDR3 DNA is TGTGCCAGCAACCTAGGGACAGGACCCTACGAGCAGTACTTC.

The gene calls are TRBV7-2 and TRBJ1-2, with 10 bases identical to TRBD1. V lost 5 bases to trimming and J lost 8 bases; unmatched junction nucleotides: 8. The V gene's germline CDR1 is SGHTA and CDR2 FQGNSA. The CDR3 runs to 14 residues. In nucleotides, the CDR3 is TGTGCCAGCAGCCCCAGGACAGGGGGATTCGGCTACACCTTC. Translation: CASSPRTGGFGYTF.

V is TRBV24-1 and J is TRBJ2-5; tentatively, D is TRBD1 (8 bases). This CDR3 has 17 amino acids. Germline loops: CDR1 KGHDR, CDR2 SFDVKD. The ends were cut back, 4 bases at V and 1 base at J, with 18 bases in the middle. The CDR3 is CATSETRQGRVQETQYF. The DNA for the CDR3 is TGTGCCACCAGTGAGACACGACAGGGGAGGGTCCAAGAGACCCAGTACTTC.

The chain carries TRBV9 and TRBJ2-5; D is possibly TRBD1 (6 bases). V dropped 2 bases and J dropped 3 bases, with 14 bases sitting between them. CDR1 and CDR2 (germline): SGDLS, YYNGEE. The CDR3 length is 15 residues. DNA for the CDR3: TGTGCCAGCAGCGTTGGCAGGGGAGATGAAGAGACCCAGTACTTC. Protein product: CASSVGRGDEETQYF. The complete variable domain, with remaining parts taken from reference TRBV9 and TRBJ2-5, reads DSGVTQTPKHLITATGQRVTLRCSPRSGDLSVYWYQQSLDQGLQFLIQYYNGEERAKGNILERFSAQQFPDLHSELNLSSLELGDSALYFCASSVGRGDEETQYFGPGTRLLVL.

The genes are TRBV7-8 and TRBJ1-5; a possible D gene is TRBD1 (5 bases). V was clipped by 6 bases and J by 5 bases, with 14 bases between them. CDR3 length equals 14 residues. The germline CDR1 and CDR2 sequences are SGHVS and FQNEAQ. The CDR3 region is CASSPREGDQPQHF. The CDR3 DNA sequence: TGTGCCAGCAGTCCTCGAGAAGGGGATCAGCCCCAGCATTTT.

The gene calls are TRBV10-3 and TRBJ1-1; 7 bases fit TRBD1. CDR3 length equals 12 residues. Germline loops: CDR1 ENHRY, CDR2 SYGVKD. V shed 4 bases and J 8 bases; nucleotides not matched to a gene: 4. The CDR3 sequence is CAISATGAEAFF. The CDR3 DNA reads TGTGCCATCAGTGCAACAGGGGCCGAAGCTTTCTTT.

The J gene is TRBJ2-5, the V gene TRBV7-2; 8 bases match TRBD2. The CDR3 is 15 residues long. Trimming cost V 5 bases and J 4 bases; bases outside gene matches: 9. In germline, CDR1 is SGHTA, CDR2 FQGNSA. CDR3 loop: CASSAAGLVRETQYF. Written as DNA, the CDR3 is TGTGCCAGCAGCGCAGCGGGACTAGTTAGAGAGACCCAGTACTTC.

The rearrangement joins TRBV11-2 to TRBJ2-1; 7 bases align to TRBD2. Germline values: CDR1 SGHAT, CDR2 FQNNGV. This CDR3 region has 18 residues. V dropped 5 bases and J dropped 2; count of bases not matched to a gene: 15. The CDR3 region is CASSLLPISSGPYNEQFF. CDR3 coding DNA: TGTGCCAGCAGCCTACTTCCTATCTCTAGCGGTCCCTACAATGAGCAGTTCTTC.

V gene TRBV28 combines with J gene TRBJ2-7; no firm D call. Germline-derived CDR1 and CDR2 are MDHEN and SYDVKM. The V gene lost 5 bases and the J gene lost 3 bases, with 5 bases spanning the gap. This CDR3 is 11 amino acids long. The CDR3 loop reads CASSLIYEQYF. CDR3 DNA: TGTGCCAGCAGTCTAATCTACGAGCAGTACTTC.